This T cell receptor (beta chain) originates from a study of T cell responses to AZD1222 COVID-19 vaccine (dated by TCRdb to about 2021). Study-level background: TCR sequencing was performed for some 250 trial participants, of whom around 200 were given two doses of AZD1222 and around 26 were given two doses of MenACWY control vaccine. Trial participants were enrolled into age subgroups of 18-55, 56-69 and 70-plus years, which contained about 150, 27 and 61 TCR-sequenced participants, respectively.

Study-level results and caveats: Because no day 14 peak-response samples were available, the repertoires could be characterized only after the peak T cell response. Most participants were white British and females outnumbered males, and the authors suggested that clonal diversity may have been underestimated. A significant rise in spike-specific TCR breadth and depth was observed after two AZD1222 doses relative to day 0 and relative to MenACWY recipients. Nearly half of unique spike-specific TCRs reportedly recognized epitopes outside regions mutated in the B.1.351 and B.1.1.7 variants. Conclusions about previously exposed vaccinees are limited, since just six or seven AZD1222 recipients were seropositive for SARS-CoV-2 at baseline. Vaccine-associated CD4 TCRs spanned the whole spike protein, with dominant responses in regions 160-218 and 743-854. In the small 56-69-year group, the increase in depth fell short of significance, most likely because of low power.

Comment on this clone: Its antigen has not been determined. No much larger clone is present one base from it, and per-base qualities are unavailable.

V is pruned by 4 bases and J by 3 bases, leaving 9 bases of the junction without a gene match. The CDR3 spans 15 residues, from the cysteine through the phenylalanine. The kept DNA is CDR3 alone, 45 bases in frame from the first base. CDR1 MNHNY and CDR2 SVGAGI are derived from the germline V gene (reference sequence). The CDR3 regions of human TCRbeta chains were subjected to immunosequencing. Per the original workflow: Repertoire TCRs were checked for matches against a reference library of SARS-CoV-2-specific TCRs that had been generated using the MIRA antigen-specificity platform. Breadth was defined as the fraction of unique TCRs that were SARS-CoV-2-associated. Depth was defined as the fraction of total T cells that were SARS-CoV-2-associated. Using the MIRA data, each spike-specific TCR was assigned both to the spike region to which the TCR was reactive and to a CD4 or CD8 class. Log10-transformed breadth and depth values were compared by one-way ANOVA with Sidak's multiple comparisons tests. In TCRdb, the immuneACCESS table is reduced to in-frame sequences with V and J assigned. These tables do not hold every clone; where another copy was compared, an unresolved V gene accounts for under half, and the others remain unexplained. V and J calls and clone size are given by that table; D and trimming were obtained from the DNA. The sample table lists approximately 61,000 clones, 81% of them with a count of one. The leading ten clones occupy 20% to 30% of the sample.

In the paper's terms, the time point label means: about 28 days (+/-7) after the second vaccine dose. AZD1222 recipients whose second dose came at about 4 weeks and those whose second dose came at about 12 weeks were combined into one group, since spike-specific TCR depth and breadth did not differ between the two schedules. Vaccinee samples were obtained from the UK trials COV001 and COV002, which included a single-blind randomized controlled phase 2/3 trial of AZD1222 (ChAdOx1 nCoV-19) in healthy adults. For TCRbeta chain sequencing, PBMC samples were collected from trial participants at day 0 and at day 28 after the second dose.

The sequence links TRBV6-6 to TRBJ2-7; the central 7 bases match TRBD1. The sequencing here drew on peripheral blood, taken 28 days after the second AZD1222 dose. This receptor was identified in an adult who received the AZD1222 COVID-19 vaccine. The nucleotide sequence reads TGTGCCAGCAGTTGGCGGACAGGCGGCAGCTACGAGCAGTACTTC. It translates to CASSWRTGGSYEQYF.